The TCR beta chain described here comes from a study of Ad26.COV2.S vaccination and SARS-CoV-2 variants. Sample treatment: over 15 received Ad26.COV2.S at low or high dose, single or two shots; about five received placebo; per-sample allocation not given. The study sampled participants on day 63 after the first vaccine or placebo injection. Repertoires were generated with immunoSEQ multiplex PCR, while TCRdb's copy carries only in-frame clones and drops some. The sample carries hundreds of thousands of clones, roughly 85% recorded once. Trimming shortened V by 3 bases and J by 2 bases, and 11 bases separated the two germline ends. The CDR3 loop spans 14 amino acids. CDR1 and CDR2 (germline): SGHRS, YFSETQ.

This chain connects TRBV5-1 to TRBJ2-5; D could derive from TRBD1 or TRBD2 (6 bases each). The input for sequencing was peripheral blood, taken in a trial of Ad26.COV2.S vaccine versus placebo. This TCR was sampled from a person between 18 and 60 years old who received the Ad26.COV2.S COVID-19 vaccine or a placebo. DNA for the CDR3: TGCGCCAGCAGCTCAGGGGCGGGGCAAGAGACCCAGTACTTC. This gives the protein CASSSGAGQETQYF.